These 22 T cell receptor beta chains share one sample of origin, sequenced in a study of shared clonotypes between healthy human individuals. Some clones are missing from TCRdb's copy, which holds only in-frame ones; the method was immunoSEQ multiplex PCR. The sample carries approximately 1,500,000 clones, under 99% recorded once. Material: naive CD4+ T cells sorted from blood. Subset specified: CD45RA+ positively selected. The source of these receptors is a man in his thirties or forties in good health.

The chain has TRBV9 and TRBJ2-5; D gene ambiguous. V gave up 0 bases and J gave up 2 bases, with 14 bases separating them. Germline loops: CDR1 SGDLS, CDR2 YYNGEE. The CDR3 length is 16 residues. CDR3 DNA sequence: TGTGCCAGCAGCGTAGGTTTCGGGCAGCTACAAGAGACCCAGTACTTC. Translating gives CASSVGFGQLQETQYF.

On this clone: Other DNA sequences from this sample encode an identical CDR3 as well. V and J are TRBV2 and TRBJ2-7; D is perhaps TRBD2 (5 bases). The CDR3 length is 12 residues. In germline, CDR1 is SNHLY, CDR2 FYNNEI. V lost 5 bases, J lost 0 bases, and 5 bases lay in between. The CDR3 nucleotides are TGTGCCAGCAGTCGGGACTCCTACGAGCAGTACTTC. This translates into CASSRDSYEQYF.

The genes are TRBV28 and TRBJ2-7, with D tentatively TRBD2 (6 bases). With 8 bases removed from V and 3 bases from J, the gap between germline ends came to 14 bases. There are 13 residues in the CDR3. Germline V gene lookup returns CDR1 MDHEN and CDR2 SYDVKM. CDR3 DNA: TGTGCCAGCCGGGGGATCTCTCTCTACGAGCAGTACTTC. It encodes CASRGISLYEQYF.

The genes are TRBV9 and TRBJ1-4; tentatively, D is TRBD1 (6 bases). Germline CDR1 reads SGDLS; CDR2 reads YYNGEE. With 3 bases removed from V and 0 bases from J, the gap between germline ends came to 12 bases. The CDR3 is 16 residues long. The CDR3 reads CASSAQGIATNEKLFF. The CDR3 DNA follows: TGTGCCAGCAGCGCCCAGGGGATTGCAACTAATGAAAAACTGTTTTTT.

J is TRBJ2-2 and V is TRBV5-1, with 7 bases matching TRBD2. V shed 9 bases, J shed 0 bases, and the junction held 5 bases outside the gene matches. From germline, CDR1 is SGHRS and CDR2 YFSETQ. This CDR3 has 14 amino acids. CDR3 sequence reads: CATQGGTNTGELFF. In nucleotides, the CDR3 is TGCGCCACCCAGGGAGGGACGAACACCGGGGAGCTGTTTTTT.

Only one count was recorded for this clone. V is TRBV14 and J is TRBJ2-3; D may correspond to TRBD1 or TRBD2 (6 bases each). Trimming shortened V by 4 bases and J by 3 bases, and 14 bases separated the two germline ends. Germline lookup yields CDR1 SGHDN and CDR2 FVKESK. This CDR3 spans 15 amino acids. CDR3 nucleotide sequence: TGTGCCAGCAGCCTCGGGGAAGGGGGGACAGATACGCAGTATTTT. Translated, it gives CASSLGEGGTDTQYF.

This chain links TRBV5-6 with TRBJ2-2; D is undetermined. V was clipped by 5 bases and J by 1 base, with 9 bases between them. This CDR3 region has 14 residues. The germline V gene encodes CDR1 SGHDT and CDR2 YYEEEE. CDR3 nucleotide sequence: TGTGCCAGCAGAGGGATCTTGAACACCGGGGAGCTGTTTTTT. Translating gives CASRGILNTGELFF.

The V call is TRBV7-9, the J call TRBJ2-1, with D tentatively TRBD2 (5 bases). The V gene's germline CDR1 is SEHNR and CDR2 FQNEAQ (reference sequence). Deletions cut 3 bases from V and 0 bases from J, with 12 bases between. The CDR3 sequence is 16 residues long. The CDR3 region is CASSFAIGVSYNEQFF. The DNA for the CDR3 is TGTGCCAGCAGCTTCGCCATCGGGGTCTCCTACAATGAGCAGTTCTTC.

CDR3 protein: CASNILSGRAAGELFF. The DNA of the CDR3 is TGTGCCAGCAACATACTCAGCGGGAGGGCCGCCGGGGAGCTGTTTTTT. The chain employs TRBV11-2 and TRBJ2-2, with 10 bases fitting TRBD2. J gave up 6 bases and V 7 bases, and 11 bases lay outside the gene matches. Germline CDR1 is SGHAT and CDR2 is FQNNGV. The CDR3 is made up of 16 amino acids.

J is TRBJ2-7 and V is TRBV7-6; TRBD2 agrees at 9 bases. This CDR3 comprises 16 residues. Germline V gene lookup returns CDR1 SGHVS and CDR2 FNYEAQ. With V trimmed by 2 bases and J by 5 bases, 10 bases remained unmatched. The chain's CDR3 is CASSLSLAGSGNEQYF. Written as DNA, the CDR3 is TGTGCCAGCAGCTTATCTCTAGCGGGAAGTGGAAACGAGCAGTACTTC.

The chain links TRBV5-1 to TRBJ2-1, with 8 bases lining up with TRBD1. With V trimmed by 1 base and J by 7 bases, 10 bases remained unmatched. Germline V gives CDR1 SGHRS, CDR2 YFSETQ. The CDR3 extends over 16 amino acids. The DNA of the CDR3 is TGCGCCAGCAGCTTGTTCGGGACAGGAGGGGGTAATGAGCAGTTCTTC. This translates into CASSLFGTGGGNEQFF.

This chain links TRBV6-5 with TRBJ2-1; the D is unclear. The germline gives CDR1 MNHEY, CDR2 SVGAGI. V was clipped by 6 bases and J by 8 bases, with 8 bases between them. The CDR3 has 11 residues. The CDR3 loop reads CASRKGYEQFF. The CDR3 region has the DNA TGTGCCAGCAGGAAGGGCTATGAGCAGTTCTTC.

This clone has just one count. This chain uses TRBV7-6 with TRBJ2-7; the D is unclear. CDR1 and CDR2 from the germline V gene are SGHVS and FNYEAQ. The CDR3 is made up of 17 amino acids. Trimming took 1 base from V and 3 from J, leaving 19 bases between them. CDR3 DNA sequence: TGTGCCAGCAGCTTAGGACCTCGGCCAGTCGTATACTACGAGCAGTACTTC. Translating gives CASSLGPRPVVYYEQYF.

The CDR3 DNA follows: TGCGCCAGCAGCTTGGTCTCACTGGCTAGCGGGTCTAATGAGCAGTTCTTC. This sequence encodes CASSLVSLASGSNEQFF. J is TRBJ2-1 and V is TRBV5-1, with TRBD2 identical over 8 bases. Germline CDR1 and CDR2: SGHRS and YFSETQ. With V trimmed by 0 bases and J by 7 bases, 12 bases remained unmatched. This CDR3 contains 17 residues. Variable domain in full (rest from reference TRBV5-1 and TRBJ2-1): KAGVTQTPRYLIKTRGQQVTLSCSPISGHRSVSWYQQTPGQGLQFLFEYFSETQRNKGNFPGRFSGRQFSNSRSEMNVSTLELGDSALYLCASSLVSLASGSNEQFFGPGTRLTVL.

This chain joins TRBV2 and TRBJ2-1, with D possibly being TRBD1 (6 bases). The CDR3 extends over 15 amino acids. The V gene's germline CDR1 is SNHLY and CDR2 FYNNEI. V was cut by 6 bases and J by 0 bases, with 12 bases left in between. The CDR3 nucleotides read TGTGCCAGCAGAGGACAGTCGAGCTCCTACAATGAGCAGTTCTTC. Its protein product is CASRGQSSSYNEQFF.

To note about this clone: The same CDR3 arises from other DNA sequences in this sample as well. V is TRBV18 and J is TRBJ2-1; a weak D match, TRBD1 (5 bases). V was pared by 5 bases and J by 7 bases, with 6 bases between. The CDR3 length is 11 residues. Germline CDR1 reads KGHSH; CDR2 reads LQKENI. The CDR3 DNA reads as TGTGCCAGCTCAAGGGGAAATGAGCAGTTCTTC. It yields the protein CASSRGNEQFF.

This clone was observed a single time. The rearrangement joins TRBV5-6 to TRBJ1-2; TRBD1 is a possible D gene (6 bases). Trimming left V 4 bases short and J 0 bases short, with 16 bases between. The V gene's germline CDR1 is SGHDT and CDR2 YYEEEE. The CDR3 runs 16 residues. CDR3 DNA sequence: TGTGCCAGCAGCCCTTTGCGGGACACTTCTAACTATGGCTACACCTTC. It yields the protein CASSPLRDTSNYGYTF.

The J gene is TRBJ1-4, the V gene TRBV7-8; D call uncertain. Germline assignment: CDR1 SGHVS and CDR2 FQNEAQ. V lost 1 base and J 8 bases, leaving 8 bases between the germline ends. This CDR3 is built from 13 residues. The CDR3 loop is CASSLGRREKLFF. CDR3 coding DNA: TGTGCCAGCAGCTTAGGCCGAAGGGAAAAACTGTTTTTT.

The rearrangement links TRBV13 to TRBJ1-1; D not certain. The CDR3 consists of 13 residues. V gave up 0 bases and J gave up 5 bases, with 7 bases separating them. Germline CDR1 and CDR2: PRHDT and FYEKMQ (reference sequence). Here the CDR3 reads CASSLGGRTEAFF. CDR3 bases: TGTGCCAGCAGCTTAGGCGGACGGACTGAAGCTTTCTTT.

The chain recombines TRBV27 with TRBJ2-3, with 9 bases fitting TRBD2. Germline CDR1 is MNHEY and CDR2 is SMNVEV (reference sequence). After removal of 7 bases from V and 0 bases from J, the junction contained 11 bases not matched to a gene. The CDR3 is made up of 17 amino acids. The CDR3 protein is CASIIWTSAFSTDTQYF. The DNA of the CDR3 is TGTGCCAGCATTATTTGGACTAGCGCTTTTAGCACAGATACGCAGTATTTT.

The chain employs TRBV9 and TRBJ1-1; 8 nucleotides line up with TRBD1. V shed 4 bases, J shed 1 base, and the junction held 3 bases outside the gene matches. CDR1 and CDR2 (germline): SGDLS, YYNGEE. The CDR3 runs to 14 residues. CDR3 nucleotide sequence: TGTGCCAGCAGCTTTGGACAGGGGAACACTGAAGCTTTCTTT. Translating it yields CASSFGQGNTEAFF.

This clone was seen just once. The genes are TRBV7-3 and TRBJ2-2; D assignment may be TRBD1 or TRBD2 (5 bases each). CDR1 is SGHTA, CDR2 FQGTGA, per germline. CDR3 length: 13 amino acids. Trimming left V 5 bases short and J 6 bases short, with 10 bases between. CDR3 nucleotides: TGTGCCAGCAGCCCGGGGCTGGCCGGGGAGCTGTTTTTT. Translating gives CASSPGLAGELFF.